Below are 8 T cell receptor beta chains sequenced from a single sample in a study of shared clonotypes between healthy human individuals. The naive CD8 fraction comprised CD45RO-negative cells positively selected for CCR7 and excluded terminally differentiated effector memory CD45RA+ cells. Sequenced by immunoSEQ multiplex PCR; TCRdb stores in-frame clones only, minus some. This sample has millions of clones, with just under 95% found just once. What was sequenced was naive CD8+ T cells sorted from blood. The receptors were gathered from a man younger than 35 in good health.

As to this clone: Additional DNA sequences in this sample encode the identical CDR3. This sequence joins TRBV5-4 and TRBJ2-7; D call uncertain. The CDR3 consists of 11 residues. Germline values: CDR1 SGHNT, CDR2 YYREEE (reference sequence). V lost 0 bases, J lost 4 bases, and 2 bases lay in between. The CDR3 protein is CASSLDYEQYF. As DNA, the CDR3 is TGTGCCAGCAGCTTGGATTACGAGCAGTACTTC.

This clone appeared once. The DNA for the CDR3 is TGCGCCAGCAGCCGCGAGGGAGCAGGGTCGATAGAAGAGACCCAGTACTTC. It codes for CASSREGAGSIEETQYF. The chain uses TRBV4-1 and TRBJ2-5; TRBD1 or TRBD2 may be the D gene (5 bases each). This CDR3 is built from 17 residues. V lost 4 bases and J lost 3, with 21 bases in between. Looked up from germline, CDR1 is MGHRA and CDR2 is YSYEKL.

The chain couples TRBV6-5 to TRBJ1-2, with D perhaps TRBD1 (6 bases). The CDR3 runs 13 residues. The V end lost 0 bases, the J end lost 8 bases, and 10 bases lay between the germline ends. Germline assignment: CDR1 MNHEY and CDR2 SVGAGI. The DNA for the CDR3 is TGTGCCAGCAGTTACTCGGAGGGGGTCGGCTACACCTTC. It yields the protein CASSYSEGVGYTF.

The chain couples TRBV5-1 to TRBJ2-7; no reliable D call. CDR3 size: 11 residues. Germline assignment: CDR1 SGHRS and CDR2 YFSETQ. The ends were cut back, 4 bases at V and 6 bases at J, with 8 bases in the middle. The chain's CDR3 is CASSESFEQYF. The CDR3 DNA is TGCGCCAGCAGCGAGAGCTTCGAGCAGTACTTC.

V usage is TRBV25-1 and J usage is TRBJ2-5; D is undetermined. Germline loops: CDR1 MGHDK, CDR2 SYGVNS. The CDR3 is 16 amino acids. V dropped 3 bases and J dropped 2 bases, with 16 bases sitting between them. The CDR3 sequence: CASSDPGPPWQETQYF. The CDR3 nucleotides read TGTGCCAGCAGTGACCCCGGACCGCCTTGGCAAGAGACCCAGTACTTC.

Points on this clone: Within the sample, other DNA sequences also encode this same CDR3. Here the CDR3 reads CASSPGGSGNTIYF. In DNA form, the CDR3 reads TGTGCCAGCAGTCCAGGGGGTTCTGGAAACACCATATATTTT. The chain links TRBV27 to TRBJ1-3, with 7 nucleotides matching TRBD1. Losses at the gene ends were 5 bases for V and 1 base for J; bases not matched to a gene: 2. This CDR3 has 14 amino acids. Germline CDR1 MNHEY, CDR2 SMNVEV (reference sequence).

This clone was observed once. The rearrangement joins TRBV15 to TRBJ1-5, with a weak D call TRBD1 (6 bases). Germline CDR1 is LNHNV and CDR2 is YYDKDF (reference sequence). The CDR3 consists of 15 residues. V dropped 3 bases and J dropped 7 bases, with 16 bases sitting between them. The CDR3 reads CATSSGRGIGQPQHF. CDR3 coding DNA: TGTGCCACCAGCAGTGGGAGGGGGATCGGACAGCCCCAGCATTTT.

The chain has TRBV7-8 and TRBJ2-7; D tentatively reads TRBD1 or TRBD2 (5 bases each). The CDR3 loop spans 12 amino acids. Germline V gene lookup returns CDR1 SGHVS and CDR2 FQNEAQ. Trimming took 5 bases from V and 5 from J, leaving 10 bases between them. The chain's CDR3 is CASSLRENEQYF. CDR3 nucleotide sequence: TGTGCCAGCAGCCTCAGGGAGAACGAGCAGTACTTC. The full variable domain, in which reference TRBV7-8 and TRBJ2-7 provide the parts outside the CDR3, is GAGVSQSPRYKVAKRGQDVALRCDPISGHVSLFWYQQALGQGPEFLTYFQNEAQLDKSGLPSDRFFAERPEGSVSTLKIQRTQQEDSAVYLCASSLRENEQYFGPGTRLTVT.